Below, 25 T cell receptor beta chains from the same sample are listed, as sequenced in a study of blood T cell repertoires in COVID-19. Sequenced by immunoSEQ multiplex PCR; TCRdb stores in-frame clones only, minus some. The table records about 99,000 clones, more than 80% of them present only once. The sample was peripheral blood. The origin of the receptors is a man aged 60 to 69 with acute or convalescent COVID-19.

The genes are TRBV5-1 and TRBJ2-3, with unresolved D. Germline CDR1 SGHRS, CDR2 YFSETQ. V was cut by 3 bases and J by 1 base, with 3 bases left in between. The length of the CDR3 is 12 residues. The CDR3 DNA sequence: TGCGCCAGCAGCTCGGGCACAGATACGCAGTATTTT. This translates into CASSSGTDTQYF.

This chain connects TRBV25-1 to TRBJ2-3; D is unclear. The CDR3 is made up of 11 amino acids. Germline CDR1 is MGHDK and CDR2 is SYGVNS. V shed 2 bases and J shed 8 bases, with 5 bases lying between them. The CDR3 loop reads CASSERSTQYF. The CDR3 nucleotides are TGTGCCAGCAGTGAAAGGAGTACGCAGTATTTT.

This clone was seen just once. The chain uses TRBV7-8 and TRBJ2-3; D is perhaps TRBD1 (5 bases). The CDR3 is 16 residues long. Trimming took off 5 bases at V and 5 bases at J, with 20 bases between the two ends. CDR1 and CDR2 from the germline V gene are SGHVS and FQNEAQ. This CDR3 is CASSPVGASAQDTQYF. The CDR3 DNA is TGTGCCAGCAGCCCGGTTGGGGCCTCAGCACAAGATACGCAGTATTTT. The full variable domain, completed using reference TRBV7-8 and TRBJ2-3, is GAGVSQSPRYKVAKRGQDVALRCDPISGHVSLFWYQQALGQGPEFLTYFQNEAQLDKSGLPSDRFFAERPEGSVSTLKIQRTQQEDSAVYLCASSPVGASAQDTQYFGPGTRLTVL.

J is TRBJ1-2 and V is TRBV4-3, with 11 bases aligning to TRBD1. This CDR3 region has 16 residues. Germline V lookup: CDR1 LGHNA, CDR2 YSLEER. V lost 2 bases, J lost 2 bases, and 4 bases stayed unmatched. The CDR3 is CASSQRWDRGNYGYTF. The CDR3 DNA is TGCGCCAGCAGCCAAAGATGGGACAGGGGGAACTATGGCTACACCTTC.

The genes are TRBV25-1 and TRBJ1-6; TRBD1 agrees at 9 bases. Germline lookup yields CDR1 MGHDK and CDR2 SYGVNS. This CDR3 is built from 16 residues. V trimming: 5 bases; J trimming: 6 bases; junction bases outside the gene matches: 8. Here the CDR3 reads CASSNPGTGFNSPLHF. The CDR3 DNA follows: TGTGCCAGCAGTAACCCCGGGACAGGGTTTAATTCACCCCTCCACTTT.

As concerns this clone: Other DNA sequences in this specimen translate into the identical CDR3. The gene calls are TRBV19 and TRBJ1-1; the match to TRBD1 covers 8 bases. Germline values: CDR1 LNHDA, CDR2 SQIVND (reference sequence). CDR3 length equals 13 residues. Trimming took 6 bases from V and 5 from J; bases not matched to a gene: 5. Here the CDR3 reads CASRDRARTEAFF. In DNA, the CDR3 is TGTGCCAGTAGGGACAGGGCCCGAACTGAAGCTTTCTTT.

In this sample, this clone turned up once. This rearrangement joins TRBV19 to TRBJ1-5; D gene unclear. Trimming pared 6 bases from V and 6 bases from J, leaving 15 bases between. Germline V gene data show CDR1 as LNHDA and CDR2 as SQIVND (reference sequence). The length of the CDR3 is 14 residues. For the CDR3, the DNA is TGTGCCAGTAGCCTCTCAGTAGCCGGTCAGCCCCAGCATTTT. Translated: CASSLSVAGQPQHF.

The CDR3 coding sequence is TGTGCCAGCAGACTCGACCGGGACAAGAATTCACCCCTCCACTTT. Translation: CASRLDRDKNSPLHF. The chain recombines TRBV6-5 with TRBJ1-6, with TRBD1 as a possible D gene (6 bases). V dropped 6 bases and J dropped 7 bases, with 16 bases sitting between them. Germline loops: CDR1 MNHEY, CDR2 SVGAGI. This CDR3 has 15 amino acids.

This chain uses TRBV10-2 with TRBJ2-7; 8 bases match TRBD2. This CDR3 contains 14 residues. Germline values: CDR1 WSHSY, CDR2 SAAADI. The trim removed 6 bases at V and 1 base at J, leaving 5 bases unmatched. The CDR3 region is CASRPAGVSYEQYV. CDR3 coding DNA: TGCGCCAGCAGGCCAGCGGGAGTTTCCTACGAGCAGTACGTC.

J is TRBJ1-4 and V is TRBV3-1 (or the pseudogene TRBV3-2); TRBD1 is a possible D gene (5 bases). This CDR3 is 14 amino acids long. The V gene lost 2 bases and the J gene lost 6 bases, with 10 bases spanning the gap. CDR1 LGHDT and CDR2 YNNKEL come from the germline V gene (reference sequence). This chain's CDR3 is CASSQRGLDEKLFF. CDR3 DNA sequence: TGTGCCAGCAGCCAAAGGGGCTTGGATGAAAAACTGTTTTTT.

The rearrangement uses TRBV28 and TRBJ2-7; D ambiguous. From germline, CDR1 is MDHEN and CDR2 SYDVKM. Trimming pared 3 bases from V and 7 bases from J, leaving 7 bases between. This CDR3 is built from 11 residues. CDR3 nucleotides: TGTGCCAGCAGTTTGAGAAGTGAGCAGTACTTC. As protein: CASSLRSEQYF.

The CDR3 sequence: CSFGLEQFF. The DNA for the CDR3 is TGCAGTTTCGGACTTGAGCAGTTCTTC. The chain combines TRBV20-1 with TRBJ2-1; D perhaps matches TRBD2 (5 bases). The CDR3 covers 9 residues. Germline CDR1 reads DFQATT; CDR2 reads SNEGSKA (reference sequence). The germline V and J ends were trimmed by 8 bases and 9 bases, with 8 bases remaining between them.

This clone was counted a single time. The chain employs TRBV29-1 and TRBJ2-7, with a tentative D call TRBD2 (5 bases). V shed 7 bases and J shed 0 bases, with 10 bases lying between them. The germline CDR1 and CDR2 sequences are SQVTM and ANQGSEA. This CDR3 is built from 12 residues. CDR3 amino acids: CSATTNSYEQYV. The CDR3 bases are TGCAGCGCCACGACTAACTCCTACGAGCAGTACGTC.

This clone has just a few counts. The chain has TRBV5-4 and TRBJ1-5; 10 bases fit TRBD1. Germline CDR1 reads SGHNT; CDR2 reads YYREEE (reference sequence). CDR3 size: 14 residues. V lost 4 bases, J lost 6 bases, and 4 bases stayed unmatched. This CDR3 reads CASSVDRGPQPQHF. For the CDR3, the DNA is TGTGCCAGCAGCGTAGACAGGGGGCCTCAGCCCCAGCATTTT.

The V gene is TRBV28, the J gene TRBJ1-5; TRBD1 agrees at 7 bases. After removal of 3 bases from V and 8 bases from J, the junction contained 7 bases not matched to a gene. Germline V gene lookup returns CDR1 MDHEN and CDR2 SYDVKM. CDR3 length: 14 amino acids. CDR3 region: CASSFQGGGEPQHF. CDR3 DNA: TGTGCCAGCAGTTTTCAAGGGGGCGGGGAGCCCCAGCATTTT.

The chain is built from TRBV5-8 and TRBJ1-4; D uncertain. The V and J ends lost 0 bases and 0 bases respectively, with 9 bases between them. This CDR3 comprises 16 residues. Germline CDR1 SGHTS, CDR2 YDEGEE. The CDR3 loop is CASSLGHSTTNEKLFF. DNA for the CDR3: TGTGCCAGCAGCTTGGGACACAGTACAACTAATGAAAAACTGTTTTTT.

This clone was seen a few times. The chain links TRBV28 to TRBJ2-1, with TRBD1 matching 9 bases. In germline, CDR1 is MDHEN, CDR2 SYDVKM. With V trimmed by 5 bases and J by 8 bases, 13 bases remained unmatched. CDR3 size: 16 residues. The CDR3 DNA reads as TGTGCCAGCAGTGGGGTTGGGACAGGGAGGTCAGATGAGCAGTTCTTC. Protein: CASSGVGTGRSDEQFF.

The chain couples TRBV12-5 to TRBJ2-2; D gene uncertain. The germline CDR1 and CDR2 sequences are LGHNT and FRNRAP. This CDR3 is 15 amino acids long. The ends were cut back, 0 bases at V and 5 bases at J, with 10 bases in the middle. CDR3 protein: CASGLVIGKTGELFF. The CDR3 DNA sequence: TGTGCTAGTGGTTTGGTAATCGGTAAAACCGGGGAGCTGTTTTTT.

This chain links TRBV30 with TRBJ2-3; 9 nucleotides align to TRBD1. Germline CDR1 GTSNPN, CDR2 SVGIG (reference sequence). With 5 bases clipped from V and 4 bases from J, the junction kept 4 bases outside the gene matches. The length of the CDR3 is 13 residues. The CDR3 DNA sequence: TGTGCCTGGGACAGGGGGTCGGCAGATACGCAGTATTTT. It codes for CAWDRGSADTQYF.

The V and J genes are TRBV5-1 and TRBJ2-2; 7 nucleotides line up with TRBD1. This CDR3 is 17 amino acids long. Unmatched junction bases numbered 9, after V lost 0 bases and J lost 4 bases. CDR1 is SGHRS and CDR2 is YFSETQ in the germline V gene. The DNA of the CDR3 is TGCGCCAGCAGCTTGGCCGGGGACAGTGGGGTCACCGGGGAGCTGTTTTTT. It yields the protein CASSLAGDSGVTGELFF.

This clone was seen once. The V and J genes are TRBV19 and TRBJ2-2; 7 bases are shared with TRBD2. CDR1 is LNHDA, CDR2 SQIVND, per germline (reference sequence). CDR3 length equals 17 residues. After removal of 2 bases from V and 3 bases from J, the junction contained 9 bases not matched to a gene. CDR3 sequence: CASSIRSGRPHTGELFF. The DNA for the CDR3 is TGTGCCAGTAGTATACGTTCCGGGAGGCCGCACACCGGGGAGCTGTTTTTT. Variable domain in full (rest from reference TRBV19 and TRBJ2-2): DGGITQSPKYLFRKEGQNVTLSCEQNLNHDAMYWYRQDPGQGLRLIYYSQIVNDFQKGDIAEGYSVSREKKESFPLTVTSAQKNPTAFYLCASSIRSGRPHTGELFFGEGSRLTVL.

V is TRBV15 and J is TRBJ2-1; 11 bases align to TRBD2. Per germline, CDR1 LNHNV and CDR2 YYDKDF (reference sequence). The CDR3 extends over 15 amino acids. V lost 1 base to trimming and J lost 7 bases; unmatched junction nucleotides: 3. The CDR3 loop reads CATSRGSGRENEQFF. The CDR3 nucleotides are TGTGCCACCAGCAGAGGTAGCGGGAGGGAAAATGAGCAGTTCTTC.

This clone was counted a few times. This chain links TRBV7-2 with TRBJ2-3; 8 nucleotides match TRBD2. Germline lookup yields CDR1 SGHTA and CDR2 FQGNSA. Germline trimming cut 4 bases from V and 4 bases from J; bases unmatched to any gene: 7. The CDR3 loop spans 15 amino acids. The CDR3 region is CASSYLSGSADTQYF. Written as DNA, the CDR3 is TGTGCCAGCAGCTACCTAAGCGGGAGTGCAGATACGCAGTATTTT. Full variable domain (rest looked up from reference TRBV7-2 and TRBJ2-3): GAGVSQSPSNKVTEKGKDVELRCDPISGHTALYWYRQSLGQGLEFLIYFQGNSAPDKSGLPSDRFSAERTGGSVSTLTIQRTQQEDSAVYLCASSYLSGSADTQYFGPGTRLTVL.

The chain carries TRBV18 and TRBJ2-3; 8 positions agree with TRBD2. CDR1 is KGHSH and CDR2 is LQKENI in the germline V gene. The V segment lost 3 bases and the J segment 3 bases; nucleotides outside the gene matches: 5. This CDR3 is built from 15 residues. CDR3 DNA sequence: TGTGCCAGCTCACCCAGACTAGCGATTACAGATACGCAGTATTTT. As protein: CASSPRLAITDTQYF.

The chain couples TRBV28 to TRBJ2-7, with 8 bases fitting TRBD2. The CDR3 extends over 16 amino acids. V lost 5 bases, J lost 1 base, and 10 bases stayed unmatched. Per the germline V gene, CDR1 is MDHEN and CDR2 is SYDVKM. The chain's CDR3 is CASSPVTGGRSYEQYF. CDR3 DNA sequence: TGTGCCAGCAGTCCTGTCACGGGAGGGCGTTCCTACGAGCAGTACTTC. Combining the CDR3 with reference TRBV28 and TRBJ2-7 gives the whole variable domain DVKVTQSSRYLVKRTGEKVFLECVQDMDHENMFWYRQDPGLGLRLIYFSYDVKMKEKGDIPEGYSVSREKKERFSLILESASTNQTSMYLCASSPVTGGRSYEQYFGPGTRLTVT.